This T cell receptor (beta chain) is drawn from a study of cytomegalovirus exposure and HLA in healthy donors (dated by TCRdb to between 2016 and 2019). Concerning the study at large: An earlier analysis of approximately 600 of the donors reported 250 to 350 Gb of sequence data and 117 million unique TCR beta sequences from some 180 million T cells. Roughly 300 gigabases of sequencing data and approximately 93 million unique TCR sequences were included in an early release covering over 600 HLA-typed donors. Among the roughly 400 genotyped donors, around 81% belonged to the genetic ancestry cluster associated with self-reported Caucasian donors. The study was designed to test whether signatures of past pathogen exposure could be identified by cataloging public T cell receptors. The T cell repertoires of 670 or so subjects were profiled by immunosequencing and related to cytomegalovirus serostatus. In addition to the first cohort of several hundred subjects, a separate validation cohort of approximately 120 different subjects was used. High-throughput TCR immunosequencing, statistical association of individual TCRs with disease status, and machine learning were combined to predict cytomegalovirus infection status. A later analysis re-analyzed previously published TCR beta repertoires from roughly 630 donors and added high-resolution HLA genotyping to study TCR occurrence patterns. In the later analysis, no new phenotypic data were used to find candidate immune exposures; instead, reliance was placed on TCR beta sequences and their occurrence across donors. An earlier analysis of approximately 500 of the donors applied high-throughput TCR beta sequencing to assess whether each TCR beta V gene segment acted as functional or pseudogenic. Donor age, sex, ethnicity and CMV serostatus were compiled together with the repertoire data. A later genetic analysis took genome-wide SNP genotypes for about 55% of the 666 donors and used that subset as a discovery cohort. All discovery cohort repertoires had been generated on a single sequencing platform. HLA typing covered class I and class II loci at four-digit resolution. The number of donors typed differed by locus, with about 629-630 for A, B, C, DRB1 and DQB1, approximately 500 for DQA1, over 600 for DPA1, and roughly 450 for DPB1. A handful of DR-DQ haplotypes were handled as single units for association and clustering because linkage in the cohort was strong. Across approximately 400 genotyped donors of the cohort, an average of roughly 200,000 unique TCR beta nucleotide sequences per donor were sequenced, and approximately 19% of those sequences were non-productive. The research as a whole found: In a later analysis, the rate of TCR association differed among HLA loci, with DRB1 alleles having the most associated TCRs and HLA-C alleles having the fewest. Because the 87-base-pair reads could not distinguish some IMGT-functional V segments, including TRBV6-2 and TRBV6-3, those segments were excluded. Strong co-occurrence of HLA alleles, especially DR and DQ, made assigning TCR associations to individual alleles difficult. Roughly uniform sequencing depth across donors was assumed in presence/absence analyses, although this assumption may not hold. A further reported finding was that TCR beta sequences accurately predicted the HLA-A and HLA-B alleles for most subjects in the first cohort. A later analysis reported that several top co-occurrence clusters appeared linked to parvovirus B19, influenza, CMV and Epstein-Barr virus. In a later genetic analysis, a missense DCLRE1C variant was associated with V-gene and J-gene trimming of TCR beta chains, and the association was replicated in an independent cohort. A later genetic analysis reported fewer N-insertions in productive TCRs among donors in an Asian-associated ancestry cluster than the 666-donor mean. According to a later analysis, most CMV-associated TCR beta chains appeared to be HLA-restricted, and the HLA associations seemed to be driven largely by CMV exposure. Over 15 rarely observed V segments, including chromosome 9 orphons, were excluded from the earlier analysis of several hundred of the donors because counts were too low. Specific HLA alleles were associated with 15,000 to 20,000 TCR beta sequences at a false discovery rate of 0.05 in a later analysis. While some public TCRs were present in many individuals, most TCR sequences turned up only very rarely across donors. A later analysis found that HLA-associated TCR beta chains were more clonally expanded and had lower generation probabilities than equally common non-associated chains. A cluster of highly shared sequence variants was judged likely to be a technical artifact of the sequencing pipeline. Because some donors lacked HLA typing at each locus, the association tests relied only on the typed subset. An earlier analysis of 587 of the donors showed that most TCR beta V segments appeared in productive rearrangements either about 87% or about 30% of the time, which broadly matched IMGT annotations. According to the authors, the approach could potentially be generalized to other disease states and immunological phenotypes. The study gave a list of over 150 TCR beta chains associated with cytomegalovirus. In this cohort, only TCR beta chains were sequenced, and detectable features were limited by the absence of alpha or paired-chain data. A few of the identified cytomegalovirus-associated TCR beta chains were confirmed in vitro to be specific for cytomegalovirus antigens. Cytomegalovirus status was reported to be diagnosed by the classifier with high specificity and sensitivity in both the original and validation cohorts. Correlated functional status among segregating V segments might reflect linkage disequilibrium, but an unknown experimental factor could not be ruled out. For the cohort, immune exposure information was limited to CMV serostatus.

This clone was seen once. The clone's antigen remains unknown. No quality values exist for individual bases; no much larger clone is one base distant. The CDR3 starts with the cysteine, ends with the phenylalanine, and has 18 residues. Solely the CDR3 DNA is kept, with 54 bases framed from the first base. Trimming takes 5 bases off V and 2 bases off J; junction bases not matched to a gene: 12. The germline V gene encodes CDR1 SGHDT and CDR2 YYEEEE. Libraries were constructed by the immunoSEQ multiplex PCR assay. For the multiplex PCR, a mixture combining 60 forward primers for TCR Vbeta segments and 13 reverse primers for TCR Jbeta segments was used. The CDR3 region of rearranged TCR beta genes was amplified from genomic DNA with a multiplex PCR assay. On the Illumina HiSeq System, the amplified TCR beta libraries were sequenced as 87-base-pair reads. The source study handled its data this way. Across the 500 to 850 repertoires, a later analysis counted approximately 83 million unique TCR beta chains, around 11 million of which were shared by at least two donors. To remove PCR and sequencing errors, raw reads were error-corrected and collapsed into unique sequences using a nearest-neighbor algorithm that merged closely related sequences. CDR3 sequences were aligned to IMGT reference sequences to assign V, D and J gene segments. For a sequence to be retained, at least a six-nucleotide match to both a V gene segment and a J gene segment was required. A rearrangement counted as productive if the CDR3 had no stop codons and remained in frame with V and J, and every other rearrangement counted as non-productive. CDR3 was defined by IMGT convention, running from the second conserved V-encoded cysteine to the conserved J-encoded phenylalanine. The earlier analysis of some 550 of the donors excluded any sequence lacking an unambiguous match to a single V gene segment. An earlier analysis of a few hundred of the donors classified V segments as functional when productive rearrangements were above 56.7% and as segregating when the standard deviation between donors was above 5%. A statistical classification framework was developed to diagnose cytomegalovirus status using the catalog of TCR beta chain sequences. In a later analysis, TCR nucleotide sequences were compared against IMGT/GENE-DB human TR gene sequences so that V and J genes could be assigned. The TCRdist pipeline was used in a later analysis to assign CDR3 sequences and most-parsimonious VDJ recombination scenarios. In a later analysis, every TCR beta chain was defined by the combination of its CDR3 amino acid sequence and its V-gene family, and reads without a unique V-gene family were dropped. In a later analysis, 500 to 700 highly shared, low-generation-probability nucleotide sequences were removed to address suspected cross-contamination and a sequencing artifact. For each public chain, a later analysis derived a clonal expansion index from normalized ranks of inferred template counts within each repertoire. In a later analysis, generation probabilities were computed using a VDJ recombination model fitted to out-of-frame rearrangements, and the results were checked against IGoR. In a later analysis, hypergeometric tests were used to score TCR-TCR, TCR-HLA and TCR-CMV co-occurrence, with a repertoire-size bias correction applied to TCR pairs. To estimate false discovery rates, a later analysis permuted the HLA or CMV assignments 20 times. In a later analysis, co-occurring TCRs were grouped using DBSCAN, with TCRdist sequence similarity added in when clustering inside HLA-allele-positive subsets. Repertoires with fewer than 30,000 or more than 120,000 public chains were left out of co-occurrence clustering, as were four to six repertoires with anomalous nucleotide sharing. TCRdb obtained this table from immuneACCESS and retained in-frame rearrangements with V and J assigned. These tables miss some clones; where compared with another copy, unresolved V genes account for less than half of the shortfall, and the remainder is unexplained. The V and J calls and clone size were taken over from that table, and D and trimming were inferred from the DNA. For this sample there are under 200,000 clones; 75% to 90% appear just once. The top ten clones comprise more than 0.9% of the sample.

The cohort consisted of 600 to 700 healthy bone marrow donors. Cohort members were all nominally healthy when sampled, although unrecorded immune exposures were likely present. The donor tested CMV seropositive and was one of the 289 seropositive cohort members. A peripheral blood sample was provided by each donor, and peripheral blood mononuclear cells were used for TCR beta sequencing. The Qiagen DNeasy Blood Extraction Kit was used to extract genomic DNA from the blood cell samples. Sequencing was carried out using PBMCs. This TCR derives from a girl aged 2 to 10 in good health and CMV-seropositive. The receptor chain draws on TRBV5-6 and TRBJ2-6; 8 bases in between match TRBD1. The DNA reads as follows: TGTGCCAGCAGTTCTACACGGCAGGGGGCTACTGGGGCCAACGTCCTGACTTTC. This translates into CASSSTRQGATGANVLTF.